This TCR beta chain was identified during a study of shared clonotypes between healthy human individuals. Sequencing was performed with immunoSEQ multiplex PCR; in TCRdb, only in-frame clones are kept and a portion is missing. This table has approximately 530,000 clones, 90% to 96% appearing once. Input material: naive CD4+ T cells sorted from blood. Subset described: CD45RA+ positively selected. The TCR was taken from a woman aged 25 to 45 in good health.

As DNA, the CDR3 is TGTGCCAGTAGTAGACTAGCGCTGAGGGAGAGCTCCTACAATGAGCAGTTCTTC. Translation gives CASSRLALRESSYNEQFF. The chain employs TRBV19 and TRBJ2-1; 8 bases line up with TRBD2. V shed 4 bases and J 0 bases; nucleotides not matched to a gene: 11. CDR3 length equals 18 residues. From germline, CDR1 is LNHDA and CDR2 SQIVND (reference sequence).